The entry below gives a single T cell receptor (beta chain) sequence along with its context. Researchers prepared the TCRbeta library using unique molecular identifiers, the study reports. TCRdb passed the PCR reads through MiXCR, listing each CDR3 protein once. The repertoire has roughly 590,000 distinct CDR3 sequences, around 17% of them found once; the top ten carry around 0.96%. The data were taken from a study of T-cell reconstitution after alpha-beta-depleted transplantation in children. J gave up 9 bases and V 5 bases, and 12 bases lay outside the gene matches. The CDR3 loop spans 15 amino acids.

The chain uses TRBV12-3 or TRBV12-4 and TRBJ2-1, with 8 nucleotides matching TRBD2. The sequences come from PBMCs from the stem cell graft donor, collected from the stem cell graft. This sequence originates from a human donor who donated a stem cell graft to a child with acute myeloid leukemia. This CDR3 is CASSPRFAGGSEQFF. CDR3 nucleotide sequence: TGTGCCAGCAGTCCCCGTTTTGCGGGGGGATCTGAGCAGTTCTTC.